This T cell receptor (beta chain) was found in a study of blood T cell repertoires in COVID-19. V dropped 1 base and J dropped 5; count of bases not matched to a gene: 1. This CDR3 has 13 residues. Germline CDR1 reads SQVTM; CDR2 reads ANQGSEA. Sequencing was performed with immunoSEQ multiplex PCR; in TCRdb, only in-frame clones are kept and a portion is missing. This sample has 250,000 to 300,000 clones, with 88% found just once. The rearrangement joins TRBV29-1 to TRBJ2-2, with 7 nucleotides matching TRBD1. The clonotype was recovered from a woman aged 60-70 years in a cohort exposed to, infected with or recovered from COVID-19 (not recorded which). The sequencing input was PBMCs or T cells enriched from blood (not recorded which). CDR3 nucleotides: TGCAGCGTTGAAGGACAGGGTACCGGGGAGCTGTTTTTT. Translated, it gives CSVEGQGTGELFF.